The 3 T cell receptor beta chains below all came from one sample that was sequenced in a study of siplizumab effects on memory and regulatory T cells. Only in-frame clones appear in the TCRdb table, and some are missing; sequencing was by immunoSEQ multiplex PCR. The table lists some 97,000 clones, about 95% of them singletons, with approximately 1.5% in the top ten. Sequencing was done on a sample of non-Treg CD4+ T cells sorted from blood. These receptors were obtained from a human donor in good health.

V and J are TRBV6-6 and TRBJ2-7; no clear D gene. V dropped 3 bases and J dropped 3 bases, with 9 bases sitting between them. This CDR3 contains 13 residues. From germline, CDR1 is MNHNY and CDR2 SVGAGI (reference sequence). The DNA of the CDR3 is TGTGCCAGCAGTTATGGGGAAGACTACGAGCAGTACTTC. Translating it yields CASSYGEDYEQYF.

The V gene is TRBV7-9, the J gene TRBJ1-2, with D uncertain. The CDR3 contains 12 residues. In germline, CDR1 is SEHNR, CDR2 FQNEAQ (reference sequence). Trimming shortened V by 5 bases and J by 7 bases, and 11 bases separated the two germline ends. The CDR3: CASSPPLRGYTF. Here the CDR3 DNA reads TGTGCCAGCAGCCCTCCCCTACGTGGCTACACCTTC.

This chain links TRBV19 with TRBJ2-7; tentatively, D is TRBD1 (6 bases). The germline V gene encodes CDR1 LNHDA and CDR2 SQIVND (reference sequence). The CDR3 consists of 15 residues. V lost 5 bases to trimming and J lost 3 bases, with 17 bases between them. The CDR3: CASSPGAGVIYEQYF. The CDR3 DNA reads TGTGCCAGTAGTCCCGGGGCAGGGGTTATCTACGAGCAGTACTTC. The full variable domain, completed using reference TRBV19 and TRBJ2-7, is DGGITQSPKYLFRKEGQNVTLSCEQNLNHDAMYWYRQDPGQGLRLIYYSQIVNDFQKGDIAEGYSVSREKKESFPLTVTSAQKNPTAFYLCASSPGAGVIYEQYFGPGTRLTVT.